The subject of this entry is one TCR beta chain. No antigen is known for it. Here the CDR3 omits its conserved ending phenylalanine or tryptophan, so a read error is the likely source. The data stem from a study of T cell repertoires in cytomegalovirus infection. Turning to the study itself: Public signatures in TCR beta pointed to CMV infection and matching HLA type.

J lost 6 bases, V lost 7 bases, and 11 bases had no gene match. This CDR3 is 14 amino acids long. CDR1 and CDR2 (germline): MNHEY, SMNVEV (reference sequence). TCRdb re-called the reads with MiXCR, one entry per CDR3 protein. The sample yields some 800,000 distinct CDR3 sequences, around a third seen once. This clonotype originated in a human donor in good health (CMV status not recorded). Some clones in this sample may be carry-over from other donors' samples. The material was cultured CD8+ T cells from PBMCs, obtained from culture after CMV antigen stimulation. The rearrangement links TRBV27 to TRBJ1-2; 7 bases line up with TRBD1. The CDR3 region is CASTTIQGKHGYTI. The CDR3 nucleotides read TGTGCCAGCACCACTATACAGGGGAAACATGGCTACACCATC.